This T cell receptor beta chain was sequenced during a study of CD8 T cells in ankylosing spondylitis. Study outcomes and limitations: Matched synovial fluid from ankylosing spondylitis patients was reported to be enriched for disease-linked clones. For ankylosing spondylitis blood, a TCR beta motif of about eight highly homologous variants appeared characteristic.

Notes on this clonotype: The antigen is not known.

A quantitative 5'-RACE method, one with molecular barcodes, was used to make TCR beta libraries. TCRdb processed the 5' RACE reads anew with MiXCR; each CDR3 protein has one entry. Counted here are roughly 470,000 distinct CDR3 sequences, 25% to 30% occurring once; the ten biggest clones make up 0.89%. Germline values: CDR1 ENHRY, CDR2 SYGVKD. The CDR3 totals 17 residues. Trimming cost V 4 bases and J 4 bases; bases outside gene matches: 10. The source of this sequence is a male donor with ankylosing spondylitis. This chain connects TRBV10-3 to TRBJ2-1; 10 bases map to TRBD2. What was sequenced was blood, either unsorted or a sorted T cell fraction (not recorded which). In DNA form, the CDR3 reads TGTGCCATCAGTGTGGCTAGCGGGAGTTCGAATTACAATGAGCAGTTCTTC. Protein sequence: CAISVASGSSNYNEQFF.